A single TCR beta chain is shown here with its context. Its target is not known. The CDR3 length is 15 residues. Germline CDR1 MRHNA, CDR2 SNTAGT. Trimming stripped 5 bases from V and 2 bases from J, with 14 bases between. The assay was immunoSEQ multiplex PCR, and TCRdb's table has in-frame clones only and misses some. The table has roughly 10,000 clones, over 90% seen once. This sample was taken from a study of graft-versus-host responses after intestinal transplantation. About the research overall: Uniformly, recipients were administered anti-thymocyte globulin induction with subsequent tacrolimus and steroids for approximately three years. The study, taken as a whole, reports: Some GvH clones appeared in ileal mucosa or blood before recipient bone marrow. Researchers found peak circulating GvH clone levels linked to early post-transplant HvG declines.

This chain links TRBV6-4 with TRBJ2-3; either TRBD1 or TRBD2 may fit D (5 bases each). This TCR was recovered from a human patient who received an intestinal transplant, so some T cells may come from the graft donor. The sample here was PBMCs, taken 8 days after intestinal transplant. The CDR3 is CASSPPGTSTDTQYF. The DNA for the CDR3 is TGTGCCAGCAGTCCTCCCGGGACCTCCACAGATACGCAGTATTTT.